The clone carrying this T cell receptor beta chain was seen a few times. 60 Vbeta and 13 Jbeta primers were used in PCR. Libraries were prepared by immunoSEQ multiplex PCR; TCRdb keeps only in-frame clonotypes and omits some of them. The sample shows about 200,000 clones, approximately 79% of them seen only once. V lost 5 bases to trimming and J lost 4 bases; unmatched junction nucleotides: 7. This CDR3 spans 14 amino acids. Germline loops: CDR1 MNHNS, CDR2 SASEGT. The data were taken from a study of cytomegalovirus exposure and HLA in healthy donors. V is TRBV6-1 and J is TRBJ1-2; 7 bases fit TRBD1. Sequenced: PBMCs. The source of this sequence is a man aged 18 to 29 in good health and CMV-seronegative. The CDR3 loop reads CASSNDRAPYGYTF. The CDR3, as DNA: TGTGCCAGCAGTAACGACAGGGCCCCCTATGGCTACACCTTC.